Below, 13 T cell receptor beta chains from the same sample are listed, as sequenced in a study of T cell responses to AZD1222 COVID-19 vaccine. Libraries were prepared by immunoSEQ multiplex PCR; TCRdb keeps only in-frame clonotypes and omits some of them. The data contain around 70,000 clones, 88% of them singletons. Sequencing used peripheral blood, obtained 28 days after the second dose of the MenACWY control vaccine. The receptor source for this set is an adult who received the MenACWY meningococcal vaccine as a control.

The rearrangement uses TRBV4-3 and TRBJ2-1; weak D call: TRBD1 (6 bases). V was pared by 3 bases and J by 1 base, with 13 bases between. Germline CDR1 reads LGHNA; CDR2 reads YSLEER. The CDR3 contains 16 residues. This CDR3 is CASSQGAGTSYNEQFF. DNA for the CDR3: TGCGCCAGCAGCCAGGGCGCCGGGACATCCTACAATGAGCAGTTCTTC.

The gene calls are TRBV5-1 and TRBJ2-3; a weak D match, TRBD2 (6 bases). With 2 bases removed from V and 0 bases from J, the gap between germline ends came to 13 bases. CDR1 SGHRS and CDR2 YFSETQ come from the germline V gene. This CDR3 spans 16 amino acids. As DNA, the CDR3 is TGCGCCAGCAGCTTAGGCGCGGACTATAGCACAGATACGCAGTATTTT. This codes for CASSLGADYSTDTQYF.

The chain joins TRBV21-1 to TRBJ2-7. TRBV21-1 is recorded as a pseudogene. This CDR3 has 19 amino acids. CDR3 loop: CASTPGPPVELFSSYEQYF. The DNA for the CDR3 is TGTGCCAGCACTCCGGGACCTCCCGTTGAGTTGTTCAGCTCCTACGAGCAGTACTTC.

The V and J genes are TRBV7-9 and TRBJ1-6; perhaps TRBD1 as D (5 bases). V dropped 5 bases and J dropped 5 bases, with 16 bases sitting between them. The CDR3 is 16 residues long. CDR1 and CDR2 (germline): SEHNR, FQNEAQ (reference sequence). As DNA, the CDR3 is TGTGCCAGCAGCCGGGGCGGAGGGGCTAATAATTCACCCCTCCACTTT. It encodes CASSRGGGANNSPLHF.

The CDR3 protein is CASFRSTRFTYEQYF. The CDR3 DNA reads as TGTGCCAGTTTCAGATCCACACGTTTTACCTACGAGCAGTACTTC. This chain links TRBV19 with TRBJ2-7; D uncertain. Germline-derived CDR1 and CDR2 are LNHDA and SQIVND (reference sequence). Trimming shortened V by 8 bases and J by 2 bases, and 19 bases separated the two germline ends. The CDR3 is 15 residues long.

V is TRBV19 and J is TRBJ1-1; 8 bases line up with TRBD1. The CDR3 sequence is 14 residues long. Germline V gene sequence: CDR1 LNHDA, CDR2 SQIVND (reference sequence). The trim removed 5 bases at V and 1 base at J, leaving 3 bases unmatched. In nucleotides, the CDR3 is TGTGCCAGTAGTTGGACAGGGTCGAACACTGAAGCTTTCTTT. It codes for CASSWTGSNTEAFF.

This chain uses TRBV9 with TRBJ2-1, with 7 bases matching TRBD1. CDR3 length: 17 amino acids. From germline, CDR1 is SGDLS and CDR2 YYNGEE. J was trimmed by 7 bases and V by 3 bases; bases with no gene match: 16. As DNA, the CDR3 is TGTGCCAGCAGCGAGAGCCCGGGACAGATTCTCGGGAATGAGCAGTTCTTC. Translation: CASSESPGQILGNEQFF.

DNA for the CDR3: TGTGCCAGCAGCCCTGGACAGCTTTCCTACAATGAGCAGTTCTTC. Its protein is CASSPGQLSYNEQFF. V and J are TRBV28 and TRBJ2-1; maybe TRBD1 (6 bases). Trimming cost V 6 bases and J 1 base, with 13 bases left between them. From germline, CDR1 is MDHEN and CDR2 SYDVKM. There are 15 residues in the CDR3. Combining the CDR3 with reference TRBV28 and TRBJ2-1 gives the whole variable domain DVKVTQSSRYLVKRTGEKVFLECVQDMDHENMFWYRQDPGLGLRLIYFSYDVKMKEKGDIPEGYSVSREKKERFSLILESASTNQTSMYLCASSPGQLSYNEQFFGPGTRLTVL.

The chain uses TRBV18 and TRBJ1-2; TRBD1 is a possible D gene (6 bases). CDR1 and CDR2 (germline): KGHSH, LQKENI. The CDR3 sequence is 15 residues long. The V end lost 3 bases, the J end lost 1 base, and 12 bases lay between the germline ends. The CDR3 DNA sequence: TGTGCCAGCTCACCCAACGCAGGGGATAACTATGGCTACACCTTC. Its translation is CASSPNAGDNYGYTF.

The chain carries TRBV19 and TRBJ1-2; D gene uncertain. Germline V lookup: CDR1 LNHDA, CDR2 SQIVND (reference sequence). This CDR3 is 15 amino acids long. V was clipped by 5 bases and J by 4 bases, with 17 bases between them. CDR3 DNA: TGTGCCAGTAGTGACGGGTGGATGACGCCCTATGGCTACACCTTC. It is translated as CASSDGWMTPYGYTF.

The rearrangement uses TRBV7-2 and TRBJ1-2; 8 bases are a match to TRBD1. Looked up from germline, CDR1 is SGHTA and CDR2 is FQGNSA. The CDR3 is 15 amino acids. V trimming: 1 base; J trimming: 8 bases; junction bases outside the gene matches: 9. The CDR3 loop is CASSLGLGQGWGYTF. The CDR3 coding sequence is TGTGCCAGCAGCTTAGGCTTAGGACAGGGATGGGGCTACACCTTC. Using reference TRBV7-2 and TRBJ1-2 for the parts outside the CDR3, the full variable domain is GAGVSQSPSNKVTEKGKDVELRCDPISGHTALYWYRQSLGQGLEFLIYFQGNSAPDKSGLPSDRFSAERTGGSVSTLTIQRTQQEDSAVYLCASSLGLGQGWGYTFGSGTRLTVV.

The chain is built from TRBV15 and TRBJ2-7, with 8 bases aligning to TRBD1. Germline loops: CDR1 LNHNV, CDR2 YYDKDF (reference sequence). The CDR3 covers 15 residues. V lost 0 bases to trimming and J lost 4 bases; unmatched junction nucleotides: 5. The CDR3 bases are TGTGCCACCAGCAGAGATCGACAGGGGAAGTACGAGCAGTACTTC. It is translated as CATSRDRQGKYEQYF.

The CDR3 nucleotides read TGTGCCAGCAGTTACTCGAAGGGACAGGGCTATGGCTACACCTTC. It specifies CASSYSKGQGYGYTF. This chain connects TRBV6-5 to TRBJ1-2; TRBD1 aligns across 9 bases. The CDR3 is 15 amino acids. J gave up 4 bases and V 0 bases, and 3 bases lay outside the gene matches. Germline assignment: CDR1 MNHEY and CDR2 SVGAGI.